The next 11 T cell receptor beta chains were all read from a single sample in a study of OX40 agonist ivuxolimab in advanced cancers. Repertoires were generated with immunoSEQ multiplex PCR, while TCRdb's copy carries only in-frame clones and drops some. This sample has roughly 120,000 clones, with approximately 89% found just once. The source material was CD4+ or CD8+ T cells sorted from blood, sampled in a trial of the OX40 agonist ivuxolimab. These receptors came from an adult with an advanced solid tumor such as melanoma, head and neck, liver or kidney cancer.

This clone was observed a few times. This sequence joins TRBV5-1 and TRBJ1-5; no clear D gene. Germline V lookup: CDR1 SGHRS, CDR2 YFSETQ. The CDR3 consists of 13 residues. V lost 2 bases and J lost 1, with 4 bases in between. DNA for the CDR3: TGCGCCAGCAGCTTCGACAGCAATCAGCCCCAGCATTTT. It is translated as CASSFDSNQPQHF.

J is TRBJ2-7 and V is TRBV6-6; unclear D gene. Germline CDR1 and CDR2: MNHNY and SVGAGI (reference sequence). The V end was cut by 7 bases, the J end by 5 bases, with 18 bases between. This CDR3 has 14 amino acids. Here the CDR3 reads CASIPSGEVNEQYF. CDR3 nucleotide sequence: TGTGCCAGCATCCCGAGTGGGGAAGTAAACGAGCAGTACTTC.

This chain joins TRBV6-6 and TRBJ1-2; possibly TRBD1 for D (6 bases). There are 15 residues in the CDR3. From germline, CDR1 is MNHNY and CDR2 SVGAGI (reference sequence). V shed 5 bases and J shed 0 bases, with 13 bases lying between them. The CDR3 sequence is CASSGRTDTNYGYTF. Written as DNA, the CDR3 is TGTGCCAGCAGTGGGCGGACAGATACTAACTATGGCTACACCTTC.

This clone came up a few times. The V call is TRBV5-1, the J call TRBJ2-2, with D unclear. Germline CDR1 is SGHRS and CDR2 is YFSETQ. The CDR3 runs to 14 residues. Trimming took off 2 bases at V and 0 bases at J, with 5 bases between the two ends. CDR3 sequence: CASSFHSNTGELFF. In nucleotides, the CDR3 is TGCGCCAGCAGCTTCCACTCGAACACCGGGGAGCTGTTTTTT.

This sequence joins TRBV5-4 and TRBJ1-4; 7 nucleotides agree with TRBD1. CDR3 size: 18 residues. The ends lost 0 bases at V and 5 bases at J; junction bases unmatched: 13. The germline V gene encodes CDR1 SGHNT and CDR2 YYREEE (reference sequence). CDR3 residues: CASSLVGWDSGSNEKLFF. CDR3 nucleotide sequence: TGTGCCAGCAGCTTGGTGGGGTGGGACAGTGGATCCAATGAAAAACTGTTTTTT.

The rearrangement uses TRBV30 and TRBJ1-5, with TRBD1 matching 7 bases. V lost 3 bases and J lost 2; bases outside the gene matches: 4. The length of the CDR3 is 14 residues. Germline loops: CDR1 GTSNPN, CDR2 SVGIG (reference sequence). This CDR3 is CAWSDRAGNQPQHF. Here the CDR3 DNA reads TGTGCCTGGAGCGACAGGGCTGGCAATCAGCCCCAGCATTTT.

The chain uses TRBV18 and TRBJ2-7; 12 nucleotides agree with TRBD2. The CDR3 consists of 14 residues. V dropped 5 bases and J dropped 5; count of bases not matched to a gene: 4. Germline loops: CDR1 KGHSH, CDR2 LQKENI. CDR3 nucleotide sequence: TGTGCCAGCTCAGGACTAGCGGGGACGAACGAGCAGTACTTC. The encoded protein is CASSGLAGTNEQYF.

Regarding this clone: The junction does not match germline at one end; this may be a read error. The V call is TRBV6-5, the J call TRBJ2-2; 8 bases match TRBD2. The CDR3 loop spans 14 amino acids. Germline V gives CDR1 MNHEY, CDR2 SVGAGI. CDR3 nucleotide sequence: TGTGCCATTCAGAAAGGGCGGGGGGCCGGAGAGCTGTTTTTT. The encoded protein is CAIQKGRGAGELFF.

The rearrangement uses TRBV18 and TRBJ1-5; 8 positions agree with TRBD1. The length of the CDR3 is 15 residues. With V trimmed by 4 bases and J by 5 bases, 7 bases remained unmatched. In germline, CDR1 is KGHSH, CDR2 LQKENI. The chain's CDR3 is CASSQTGGVDQPQHF. The DNA for the CDR3 is TGTGCCAGCTCACAAACAGGGGGAGTCGATCAGCCCCAGCATTTT.

The J gene is TRBJ2-7, the V gene TRBV7-9; no clear D gene. The CDR3 is 15 amino acids. CDR1 and CDR2 (germline): SEHNR, FQNEAQ (reference sequence). V dropped 1 base and J dropped 5 bases, with 15 bases sitting between them. CDR3 amino acids: CASSLGSGQLDEQYF. In DNA form, the CDR3 reads TGTGCCAGCAGCTTAGGGTCTGGGCAGCTCGACGAGCAGTACTTC.

The CDR3 coding sequence is TGTGCCAGCAGTAGGGGACAGTACAATCAGCCCCAGCATTTT. The encoded protein is CASSRGQYNQPQHF. The V gene is TRBV6-6, the J gene TRBJ1-5; 7 bases align to TRBD1. V lost 5 bases and J lost 3; bases outside the gene matches: 4. This CDR3 contains 14 residues. Germline V CDR1 and CDR2: MNHNY, SVGAGI (reference sequence).